What follows is one TCR beta chain and its context. Its specificity is not known. Germline CDR1 is SGHTA and CDR2 is FQGNSA. CDR3 size: 12 residues. Trimming pared 1 base from V and 7 bases from J, leaving 7 bases between. This sample was included in a study of naive and memory T cell subsets. An equimolar mix of two oligonucleotides served as the beta constant-region primer for TRBC1 and TRBC2. Four rounds of PCR amplified the ligated cDNA using nested alpha and beta constant-region primers plus SP2. MiXCR, applied by TCRdb to the UMI-ligation and nested PCR reads, yields one record per CDR3 protein. The profile covers over 90,000 distinct CDR3 sequences, with around 11% appearing a single time and more than 0.11% taken by the ten largest. Study outcomes and limitations: Over 95% of naive TCR sequences appeared only once after error correction, unlike memory subsets. Especially in CD8 cells, naive repertoires contained a few larger clonotypes, possibly CD45RA-re-expressing memory cells.

This clonotype originated in a human donor in good health. The gene calls are TRBV7-2 and TRBJ2-5; D not certain. Input material: naive CD4+ T cells from blood. CDR3 residues: CASSLDTLTQYF. CDR3 DNA: TGTGCCAGCAGCTTAGACACGTTGACCCAGTACTTC.